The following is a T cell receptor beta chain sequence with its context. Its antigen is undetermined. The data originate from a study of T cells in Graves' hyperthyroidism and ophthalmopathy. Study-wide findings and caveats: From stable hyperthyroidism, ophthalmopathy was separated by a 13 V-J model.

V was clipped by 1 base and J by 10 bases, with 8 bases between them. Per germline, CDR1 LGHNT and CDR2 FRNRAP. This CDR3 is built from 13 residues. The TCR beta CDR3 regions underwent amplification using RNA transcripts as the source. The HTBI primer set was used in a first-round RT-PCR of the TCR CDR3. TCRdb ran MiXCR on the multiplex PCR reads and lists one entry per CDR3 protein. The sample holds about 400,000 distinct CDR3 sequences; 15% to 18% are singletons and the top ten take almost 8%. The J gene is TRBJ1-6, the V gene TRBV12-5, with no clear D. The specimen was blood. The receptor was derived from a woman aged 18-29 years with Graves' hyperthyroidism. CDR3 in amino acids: CASGLGQWSPLHF. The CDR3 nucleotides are TGTGCTAGTGGTTTGGGACAATGGTCACCCCTCCACTTT.